The 21 T cell receptor beta chains presented below share a single source sample, sequenced in a study of T cell repertoires in cytomegalovirus infection. Their target antigens are unknown. Each CDR3 protein is one row after TCRdb ran MiXCR on the reads. The sample lists around 95,000 distinct CDR3 sequences, around 32% occurring once. Sequences were derived from CD8+ T cells from cultured PBMCs, sampled from culture after CMV antigen stimulation. Source of these receptors: a human donor in good health (CMV status not recorded). Some clones in this sample may be carry-over from other donors' samples.

DNA for the CDR3: TGTGCCAGCAGCTTTGGGGACTATTACAATGAGCAGTTCTTC. Protein product: CASSFGDYYNEQFF. V gene TRBV7-6 combines with J gene TRBJ2-1; 7 bases are shared with TRBD2. Germline V gene data show CDR1 as SGHVS and CDR2 as FNYEAQ. Trimming removed 3 bases from V and 4 bases from J; junction bases left unmatched: 3. The CDR3 is 14 residues long.

This clonotype was seen a few times. The chain joins TRBV12-3 or TRBV12-4 to TRBJ1-4, with TRBD1 matching over 7 bases. The CDR3 has 14 amino acids. J lost 3 bases, V lost 6 bases, and 4 bases had no gene match. The CDR3, as DNA: TGTGCCAGCAGCGGGGACAGATCTAATGAAAAACTGTTTTTT. It is translated as CASSGDRSNEKLFF.

V gene TRBV4-1 combines with J gene TRBJ2-5; possible D gene TRBD1, 6 bases. Trimming stripped 1 base from V and 5 bases from J, with 11 bases between. The CDR3 extends over 14 amino acids. From germline, CDR1 is MGHRA and CDR2 YSYEKL. CDR3 sequence: CASSQAGGEETQYF. The CDR3 nucleotides are TGCGCCAGCAGCCAAGCTGGGGGCGAGGAGACCCAGTACTTC.

This clonotype appeared once. This sequence may be a read error, since a much larger clone differs from it by one base. The chain joins TRBV19 to TRBJ2-3; unclear D gene. Germline assignment: CDR1 LNHDA and CDR2 SQIVND (reference sequence). Trimming cost V 7 bases and J 2 bases, with 10 bases left between them. The CDR3 contains 13 residues. CDR3 nucleotide sequence: TGTGCCAGTACTTGGGGAAACACAGATACGCAGTATTTT. This sequence encodes CASTWGNTDTQYF.

The chain links TRBV7-2 to TRBJ2-4; TRBD2 matches 7 bases. The J segment lost 10 bases and the V segment lost 3 bases, leaving 9 bases of the junction unmatched. The CDR3 is 14 amino acids. Per germline, CDR1 SGHTA and CDR2 FQGNSA. As DNA, the CDR3 is TGTGCCAGCAGCTTTGGGGGGGTGGGAAGTATTCAGTACTTC. Translating it yields CASSFGGVGSIQYF. The variable domain in full, completed from reference TRBV7-2 and TRBJ2-4, reads GAGVSQSPSNKVTEKGKDVELRCDPISGHTALYWYRQSLGQGLEFLIYFQGNSAPDKSGLPSDRFSAERTGGSVSTLTIQRTQQEDSAVYLCASSFGGVGSIQYFGAGTRLSVL.

The chain recombines TRBV7-3 with TRBJ2-2; TRBD2 is a possible D gene (7 bases). The germline CDR1 and CDR2 sequences are SGHTA and FQGTGA. The CDR3 consists of 16 residues. V was pared by 5 bases and J by 2 bases, with 15 bases between. The CDR3, as DNA: TGTGCCAGCAGCCGGTCGGGGGGCCAAAACACCGGGGAGCTGTTTTTT. Its translation: CASSRSGGQNTGELFF.

V gene TRBV18 combines with J gene TRBJ1-6; the D gene is possibly TRBD1 (5 bases). Germline V gene sequence: CDR1 KGHSH, CDR2 LQKENI. The V end lost 6 bases, the J end lost 9 bases, and 15 bases lay between the germline ends. The length of the CDR3 is 14 residues. CDR3 in amino acids: CASSPARDASPLHF. The CDR3 bases are TGTGCCAGCTCGCCGGCCAGGGACGCTTCACCCCTCCACTTT.

In its sample, this clonotype was seen a few times. The rearrangement uses TRBV27 and TRBJ2-2; 9 bases fit TRBD1. With V trimmed by 11 bases and J by 6 bases, 10 bases remained unmatched. The CDR3 loop spans 14 amino acids. Germline CDR1 is MNHEY and CDR2 is SMNVEV (reference sequence). This chain's CDR3 is CAAARTGGPGELFF. The CDR3 DNA sequence: TGTGCCGCAGCAAGAACAGGGGGCCCCGGGGAGCTGTTTTTT.

This clonotype was seen more than once but under ten times. The CDR3 DNA sequence: TGTGCCAGCAGTATGCAGGGCTACGAGCAGTACTTC. Translation gives CASSMQGYEQYF. The V and J genes are TRBV27 and TRBJ2-7, with D tentatively TRBD1 (5 bases). This CDR3 has 12 amino acids. V was shortened by 5 bases and J by 3 bases, with 8 bases between the two germline ends. The germline V gene has CDR1 MNHEY and CDR2 SMNVEV (reference sequence).

This clonotype has more than one count but fewer than ten. The chain uses TRBV4-1 and TRBJ2-7; possibly TRBD2 for D (5 bases). Germline CDR1 is MGHRA and CDR2 is YSYEKL. This CDR3 is 14 amino acids long. Trimming removed 4 bases from V and 3 bases from J, with 13 bases in between. CDR3 bases: TGCGCCAGCAGCCCCCGGCTAGGAGGCTACGAGCAGTACTTC. It encodes CASSPRLGGYEQYF.

CDR3 bases: TGTGCCAGCAGCTTAGATTGGACAGGGACCTACGAGCAGTACTTC. Encoded protein: CASSLDWTGTYEQYF. The rearrangement uses TRBV7-3 and TRBJ2-7, with TRBD1 identical over 8 bases. Looked up from germline, CDR1 is SGHTA and CDR2 is FQGTGA. CDR3 length: 15 residues. Trimming removed 2 bases from V and 2 bases from J; junction bases left unmatched: 5.

This clonotype has ten or more counts. The genes are TRBV7-2 and TRBJ1-1; D is ambiguous. CDR1 SGHTA and CDR2 FQGNSA come from the germline V gene. The CDR3 has 14 residues. V lost 0 bases and J 0 bases, leaving 5 bases between the germline ends. CDR3 nucleotide sequence: TGTGCCAGCAGCTTAGCAGGTATGAACACTGAAGCTTTCTTT. Translated: CASSLAGMNTEAFF. The whole variable domain, remainder taken from reference TRBV7-2 and TRBJ1-1, is GAGVSQSPSNKVTEKGKDVELRCDPISGHTALYWYRQSLGQGLEFLIYFQGNSAPDKSGLPSDRFSAERTGGSVSTLTIQRTQQEDSAVYLCASSLAGMNTEAFFGQGTRLTVV.

In this sample, this clonotype turned up a few times. J is TRBJ2-1 and V is TRBV30; D not certain. The germline gives CDR1 GTSNPN, CDR2 SVGIG (reference sequence). The CDR3 length is 14 residues. V dropped 0 bases and J dropped 2 bases, with 8 bases sitting between them. This CDR3 is CAWSVRDPYNEQFF. The DNA of the CDR3 is TGTGCCTGGAGTGTACGCGACCCCTACAATGAGCAGTTCTTC.

A few counts support this clonotype. The rearrangement joins TRBV24-1 to TRBJ2-3; D is tentatively TRBD1 or TRBD2 (5 bases each). The CDR3 has 16 residues. Germline-derived CDR1 and CDR2 are KGHDR and SFDVKD. V lost 4 bases and J lost 4, with 17 bases in between. The CDR3 bases are TGTGCCACCAGTGACCTAAGGGACCCCCGTCCAGATACGCAGTATTTT. This encodes CATSDLRDPRPDTQYF.

For the CDR3, the DNA is TGTGCCAGCAGTTCCCTGGGGGATAATTCACCCCTCCACTTT. This encodes CASSSLGDNSPLHF. The V call is TRBV28, the J call TRBJ1-6; possibly TRBD1 for D (5 bases). The V end was cut by 4 bases, the J end by 5 bases, with 9 bases between. CDR1 and CDR2 (germline): MDHEN, SYDVKM. The CDR3 spans 14 residues.

The V and J genes are TRBV27 and TRBJ2-2; D unresolved. From germline, CDR1 is MNHEY and CDR2 SMNVEV (reference sequence). The CDR3 sequence is 12 residues long. Deletions cut 4 bases from V and 4 bases from J, with 4 bases between. The DNA of the CDR3 is TGTGCCAGCAGTTCCTCCACCGGGGAGCTGTTTTTT. It is translated as CASSSSTGELFF.

The chain recombines TRBV19 with TRBJ2-2, with TRBD1 identical over 8 bases. The junction had 8 bases not matched to a gene; V was cut back by 8 bases and J by 0 bases. This CDR3 has 16 residues. Germline V lookup: CDR1 LNHDA, CDR2 SQIVND (reference sequence). The CDR3: CASFAGGSPNTGELFF. In DNA form, the CDR3 reads TGTGCCAGTTTCGCAGGGGGCTCGCCGAACACCGGGGAGCTGTTTTTT.

The rearrangement joins TRBV4-1 to TRBJ1-2; no firm D call. CDR1 and CDR2 (germline): MGHRA, YSYEKL. There are 14 residues in the CDR3. Trimming took 2 bases from V and 7 from J, leaving 14 bases between them. CDR3 residues: CASSQYTENGGYTF. The CDR3 bases are TGCGCCAGCAGCCAATACACCGAGAACGGTGGCTACACCTTC.

The chain links TRBV28 to TRBJ2-1; D remains ambiguous. Germline-derived CDR1 and CDR2 are MDHEN and SYDVKM. The CDR3 contains 13 residues. Trimming cost V 6 bases and J 8 bases, with 14 bases left between them. The CDR3 DNA reads TGTGCCAGCAGAACGGGTGGGGTGGATGAGCAGTTCTTC. Amino acid sequence: CASRTGGVDEQFF.

This chain connects TRBV4-1 to TRBJ2-2; D is ambiguous. This CDR3 region has 14 residues. Germline CDR1 and CDR2: MGHRA and YSYEKL. Deletions cut 3 bases from V and 2 bases from J, with 7 bases between. CDR3 protein: CASSHSVNTGELFF. The CDR3 nucleotides read TGCGCCAGCAGCCACAGCGTTAACACCGGGGAGCTGTTTTTT.

This clonotype was recorded a few times. The rearrangement uses TRBV2 and TRBJ2-3, with D tentatively TRBD2 (5 bases). Germline CDR1 SNHLY, CDR2 FYNNEI. Trimming pared 4 bases from V and 6 bases from J, leaving 11 bases between. CDR3 length equals 13 residues. As DNA, the CDR3 is TGTGCCAGCAGTGTGGGCCAGCGGGATACGCAGTATTTT. As protein: CASSVGQRDTQYF.